Presented here are 11 T cell receptor beta chains from one specimen sequenced in a study of CD8 T cells in ankylosing spondylitis. TCRdb used MiXCR to reprocess the 5' RACE reads, holding one entry per CDR3 protein. The top ten hold around 15% of the sample, which has approximately 150,000 distinct CDR3 sequences, around 9.6% seen once. Sequencing input: blood, either unsorted or a sorted T cell fraction (not recorded which). The receptors were gathered from a female donor with ankylosing spondylitis or in good health (not recorded which).

This chain joins TRBV7-6 and TRBJ2-5, with 8 bases lining up with TRBD2. The germline CDR1 and CDR2 sequences are SGHVS and FNYEAQ. The CDR3 length is 17 residues. The V segment lost 5 bases and the J segment 2 bases; nucleotides outside the gene matches: 13. CDR3 sequence: CASSPIPGLGRQETQYF. The CDR3 nucleotides read TGTGCCAGCAGCCCTATTCCGGGACTAGGACGGCAAGAGACCCAGTACTTC.

Many counts were recorded for this clonotype. The V gene is TRBV5-6, the J gene TRBJ1-1, with no clear D. V lost 6 bases and J 0 bases, leaving 6 bases between the germline ends. Germline lookup yields CDR1 SGHDT and CDR2 YYEEEE. This CDR3 comprises 12 residues. DNA of the CDR3: TGTGCCAGCAACTTCTTGAACACTGAAGCTTTCTTT. Translation: CASNFLNTEAFF.

This clonotype was seen only a few times. CDR3 protein: CASSQSSYLAGASDTQYF. The CDR3 coding sequence is TGCGCCAGCAGCCAATCTTCGTACTTAGCGGGAGCCTCAGATACGCAGTATTTT. The chain employs TRBV4-3 and TRBJ2-3; 9 bases align to TRBD2. Germline lookup yields CDR1 LGHNA and CDR2 YSLEER. Losses at the gene ends were 2 bases for V and 4 bases for J; bases not matched to a gene: 13. This CDR3 has 18 amino acids.

This clonotype was observed a handful of times. The rearrangement uses TRBV4-3 and TRBJ2-2, with unresolved D. The V and J ends lost 0 bases and 7 bases respectively, with 12 bases between them. CDR3 length: 15 residues. Germline CDR1 reads LGHNA; CDR2 reads YSLEER. CDR3 loop: CASSQDRLVNGELFF. CDR3 in DNA: TGCGCCAGCAGCCAAGATCGGCTCGTTAACGGGGAGCTGTTTTTT.

This clonotype was observed at least ten times. V and J are TRBV29-1 and TRBJ1-2, with 7 nucleotides matching TRBD1. V lost 7 bases, J lost 7 bases, and 6 bases stayed unmatched. The CDR3 extends over 11 amino acids. Germline CDR1 and CDR2: SQVTM and ANQGSEA. CDR3 in DNA: TGCAGCGCCCTAGGGGGCGGTGGCTACACCTTC. The encoded protein is CSALGGGGYTF. Full variable domain (missing parts from reference TRBV29-1 and TRBJ1-2): SAVISQKPSRDICQRGTSLTIQCQVDSQVTMMFWYRQQPGQSLTLIATANQGSEATYESGFVIDKFPISRPNLTFSTLTVSNMSPEDSSIYLCSALGGGGYTFGSGTRLTVV.

This clonotype was observed at least ten times. The chain couples TRBV19 to TRBJ1-2, with D possibly matching TRBD1 (6 bases). The V gene's germline CDR1 is LNHDA and CDR2 SQIVND (reference sequence). This CDR3 region has 14 residues. Trimming cost V 3 bases and J 6 bases, with 14 bases left between them. CDR3 coding DNA: TGTGCCAGTAGTATTCCAGGGGAAGTCAATGGCTACACCTTC. Protein: CASSIPGEVNGYTF. The variable domain in full, with the rest retrieved from reference TRBV19 and TRBJ1-2, is DGGITQSPKYLFRKEGQNVTLSCEQNLNHDAMYWYRQDPGQGLRLIYYSQIVNDFQKGDIAEGYSVSREKKESFPLTVTSAQKNPTAFYLCASSIPGEVNGYTFGSGTRLTVV.

Ten or more counts support this clonotype. The CDR3 DNA reads as TGTGCCAGCAGCTTGGCCCCGGTTACCCATGAGCAGTTCTTC. Translation: CASSLAPVTHEQFF. The chain links TRBV5-5 to TRBJ2-1; D not certain. The CDR3 loop spans 14 amino acids. Germline V gene data show CDR1 as SGHKS and CDR2 as YYEKEE (reference sequence). V was cut by 0 bases and J by 8 bases, with 12 bases left in between.

This clonotype appeared a few times. The V gene is TRBV5-6, the J gene TRBJ1-2; D not certain. V lost 2 bases and J 0 bases, leaving 14 bases between the germline ends. CDR3 length equals 16 residues. In germline, CDR1 is SGHDT, CDR2 YYEEEE. The CDR3 DNA reads as TGTGCCAGCAGCTTTTACAGCCAAGCATCTAACTATGGCTACACCTTC. It yields the protein CASSFYSQASNYGYTF.

This clonotype was counted between two and nine times. The chain is built from TRBV20-1 and TRBJ2-1; 9 bases fit TRBD2. V lost 5 bases to trimming and J lost 7 bases; unmatched junction nucleotides: 12. The CDR3 sequence is 15 residues long. In germline, CDR1 is DFQATT, CDR2 SNEGSKA (reference sequence). Written as DNA, the CDR3 is TGCAGTGCTTGGTCTAGCGGGGCAGCTTCGAATGAGCAGTTCTTC. Translating gives CSAWSSGAASNEQFF.

This clonotype was recorded many times. The chain joins TRBV4-3 to TRBJ1-1, with a possible D match to TRBD1 (5 bases). The CDR3 contains 15 residues. CDR1 is LGHNA and CDR2 is YSLEER in the germline V gene. Trimming left V 0 bases short and J 1 base short, with 9 bases between. The CDR3 here is CASSQDGGENTEAFF. The CDR3 DNA follows: TGCGCCAGCAGCCAAGATGGGGGTGAGAACACTGAAGCTTTCTTT.

This chain connects TRBV5-5 to TRBJ2-7; D possibly uses TRBD1 or TRBD2 (6 bases each). CDR1 is SGHKS, CDR2 YYEKEE, per germline (reference sequence). V was trimmed by 9 bases and J by 7 bases, leaving 17 bases between them. This CDR3 comprises 12 residues. The CDR3 spells CAIGPGAREQYF. The DNA for the CDR3 is TGTGCCATCGGGCCGGGGGCTAGGGAGCAGTACTTC.